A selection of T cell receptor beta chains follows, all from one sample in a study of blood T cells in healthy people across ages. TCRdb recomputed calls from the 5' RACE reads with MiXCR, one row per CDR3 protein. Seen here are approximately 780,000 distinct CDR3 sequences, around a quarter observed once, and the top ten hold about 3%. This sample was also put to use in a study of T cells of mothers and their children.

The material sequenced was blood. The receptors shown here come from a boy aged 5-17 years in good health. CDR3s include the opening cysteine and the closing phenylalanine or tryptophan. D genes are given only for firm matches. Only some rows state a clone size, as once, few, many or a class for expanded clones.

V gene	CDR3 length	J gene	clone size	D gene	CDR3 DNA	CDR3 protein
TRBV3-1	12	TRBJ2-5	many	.	TGCGCCAGCAGCAGGGGCTTGGAGACCCAGTACTTC	CASSRGLETQYF
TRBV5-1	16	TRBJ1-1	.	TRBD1	TGCGCCAGCAGCTTGGTAGGACAGGGAGGGGTGACTGAAGCTTTCTTT	CASSLVGQGGVTEAFF
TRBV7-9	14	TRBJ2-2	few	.	TGTGCCAGCAGCTTAAAGGACGTGGCCGGGGAGCTGTTTTTT	CASSLKDVAGELFF
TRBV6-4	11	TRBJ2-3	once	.	TGTGCCAGCAAGTTGGGTGATACGCAGTATTTT	CASKLGDTQYF
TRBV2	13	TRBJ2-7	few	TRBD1	TGTGCCAGCAGCGAGGGACAGGTCTTCGAGCAGTACTTC	CASSEGQVFEQYF
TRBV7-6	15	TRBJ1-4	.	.	TGTGCCAGCAGCTGGAGGGGAAGAGCTAATGAAAAACTGTTTTTT	CASSWRGRANEKLFF
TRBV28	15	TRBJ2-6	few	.	TGTGCCAGCAGCATGGTTCACTCTGGGGCCAACGTCCTGACTTTC	CASSMVHSGANVLTF
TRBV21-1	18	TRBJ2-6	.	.	TGTGCCAGCAGCAAAAGGGGGCACCCCTACTCTGGGGCCAACATCCTGACTTTC	CASSKRGHPYSGANILTF
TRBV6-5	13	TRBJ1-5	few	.	TGTGCCAGCAGTTCCGCTGCGAATCAGCCCCAGCATTTT	CASSSAANQPQHF
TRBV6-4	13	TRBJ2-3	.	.	TGTGCCAGCAGTGAGGGGGCCTCGGGTACGCAGTATTTT	CASSEGASGTQYF
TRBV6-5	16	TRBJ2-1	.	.	TGTGCCAGCAGTTACTCCGGGGGGCCAACTTGGAATGAGCAGTTCTTC	CASSYSGGPTWNEQFF
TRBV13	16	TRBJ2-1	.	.	TGTGCCAGCAGCTCCCTCGGAGGACAGCCCCACAATGAGCAGTTCTTC	CASSSLGGQPHNEQFF
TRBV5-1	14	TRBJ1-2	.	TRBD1	TGCGCCAGCAGCTCTGGGACAGGGAGTAAGGGCTACACCTTC	CASSSGTGSKGYTF
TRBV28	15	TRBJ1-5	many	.	TGTGCCAGCAGTTGGGAGCAAGGGGTAGATCAGCCCCAGCATTTT	CASSWEQGVDQPQHF
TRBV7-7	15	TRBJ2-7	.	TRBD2	TGTGCTAGCAGCTCTCCCGGCGGGGGGAGATACGAGCAGTACTTC	CASSSPGGGRYEQYF
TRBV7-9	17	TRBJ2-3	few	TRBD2	TGTGCCAGCAGCCCCACCATCGGCGGGGGTAACACAGATACGCAGTATTTT	CASSPTIGGGNTDTQYF
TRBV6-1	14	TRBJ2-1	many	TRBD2	TGTGCTTCCCGGCGTGCGGGGGGCCACAATGAGCAGTTCTTC	CASRRAGGHNEQFF
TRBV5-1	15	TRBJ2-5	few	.	TGCGCCAGCAGCTCGGGGGCGGCAACCCAAGAGACCCAGTACTTC	CASSSGAATQETQYF
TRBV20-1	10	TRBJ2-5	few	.	TGCAGTGCTTTCCGAGAGACCCAGTACTTC	CSAFRETQYF
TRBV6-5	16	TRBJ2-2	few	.	TGTGCCAGCAGTTACTCGAAAGGTGACACCACCGGGGAGCTGCTTTTT	CASSYSKGDTTGELLF
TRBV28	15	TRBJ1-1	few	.	TGTGCCAGCAGTTTAGGGGGAGGTCTAACCACTGAAGCTTTCTTT	CASSLGGGLTTEAFF
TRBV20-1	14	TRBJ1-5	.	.	TGCAGTGCTAGACGGCACGGAACCAATCAGCCCCAGCATTTT	CSARRHGTNQPQHF
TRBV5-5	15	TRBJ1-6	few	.	TGTGCCAGCAGCTTGGAAGGGGGTAATAATTCACCCCTCCACTTT	CASSLEGGNNSPLHF
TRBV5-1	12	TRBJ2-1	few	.	TGCGCCAGCAGCTTGGTAGTCGATGAGCAGTTCTTC	CASSLVVDEQFF
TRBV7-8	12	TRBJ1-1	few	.	TGTGCCAGCAGCTTAAGGGGGTATGAAGCTTTCTTT	CASSLRGYEAFF
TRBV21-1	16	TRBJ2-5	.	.	TGTGCCAGCAGCAAAGCCCCACAGGGAGGGTTAGAGACCCAGTACTTC	CASSKAPQGGLETQYF
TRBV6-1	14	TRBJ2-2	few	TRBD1	TGTGCCAGCGAGACAGGGGGCGCGGGCGGGGAGCTGTTTTTT	CASETGGAGGELFF
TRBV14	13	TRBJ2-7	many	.	TGTGCCAGCAGCCAAGATATTCGGTCTGTCCAGTACTTC	CASSQDIRSVQYF
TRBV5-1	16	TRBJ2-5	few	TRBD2	TGCGCCAGCAGCCCGACGACTAGCGGGGACCAAGAGACCCAGTACTTC	CASSPTTSGDQETQYF
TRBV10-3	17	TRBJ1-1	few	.	TGTGCCATCAGTGAGTCGGCAGGGGTGAAGGGAGGCACTGAAGCTTTCTTT	CAISESAGVKGGTEAFF
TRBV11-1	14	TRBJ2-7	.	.	TGTGCCAGCAGCTTAGTTTCAGGGAAGCACGAGCAGTACTTC	CASSLVSGKHEQYF
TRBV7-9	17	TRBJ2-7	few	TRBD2	TGTGCCAGCACTAGGGTCACTAGCGGGGGGGCAAGGTACGAGCAGTACTTC	CASTRVTSGGARYEQYF
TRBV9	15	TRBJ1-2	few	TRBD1	TGTGCCAGCAGCGCCCGGACAGGTCACGACTATGGCTACACCTTC	CASSARTGHDYGYTF
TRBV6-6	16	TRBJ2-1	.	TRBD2	TGTGCCAGCAGTTCCCTAGCGGGGGGGTATTTGGATGAGCAGTTCTTC	CASSSLAGGYLDEQFF
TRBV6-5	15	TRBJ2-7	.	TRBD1	TGTGCCAGCAGCAAGACGCCGGACAGGCCCTACGAGCAGTACTTC	CASSKTPDRPYEQYF
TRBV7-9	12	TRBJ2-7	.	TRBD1	TGTGCCAGCAGCCCCCGACAGGGCGTGCAGTACTTC	CASSPRQGVQYF
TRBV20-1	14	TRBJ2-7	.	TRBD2	TGCAGTGCTCAACCTAGCGGGGGGGCCTACGAGCAGTACTTC	CSAQPSGGAYEQYF
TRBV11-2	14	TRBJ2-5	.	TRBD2	TGTGCCAGCGGCTTGCTAGCGGGGAAAGAGACCCAGTACTTC	CASGLLAGKETQYF
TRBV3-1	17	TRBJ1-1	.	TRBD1	TGTGCCAGCAGCTCAAGTACAGGGGGTAGGGGGAACACTGAAGCTTTCTTT	CASSSSTGGRGNTEAFF
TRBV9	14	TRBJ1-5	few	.	TGTGCCAGCAGTGAGGGGTGGAGCAATCAGCCCCAGCATTTT	CASSEGWSNQPQHF
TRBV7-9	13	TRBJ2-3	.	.	TGTGCCAGCAGCGGGAGACCAGGAGATACGCAGTATTTT	CASSGRPGDTQYF
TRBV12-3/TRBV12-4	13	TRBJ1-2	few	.	TGTGCCAGCGCTGTTGGGGCTACGTATGGCTACACCTTC	CASAVGATYGYTF
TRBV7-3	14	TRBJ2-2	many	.	TGTGCCAGCAGCCCACAGGGGAACACCGGGGAGCTGTTTTTT	CASSPQGNTGELFF
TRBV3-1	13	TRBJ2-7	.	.	TGTGCCAGCAGCCAAGGTCAACAGTTGGAGCAGTACTTC	CASSQGQQLEQYF
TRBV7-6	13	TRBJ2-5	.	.	TGTGCCAGCAGCTTGGGGCATGTAGAGACCCAGTACTTC	CASSLGHVETQYF
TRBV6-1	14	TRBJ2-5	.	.	TGTGCCAGCAGTGAAGTCCGGGTTACGGGGACCCAGTACTTC	CASSEVRVTGTQYF
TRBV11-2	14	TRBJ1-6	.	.	TGTGCCAGCAGCCCGGTGGACAGACGATCACCCCTCCACTTT	CASSPVDRRSPLHF
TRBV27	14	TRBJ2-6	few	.	TGTGCCAGCAGTTCCGTGGCCGGGGCCAACGTCCTGACTTTC	CASSSVAGANVLTF
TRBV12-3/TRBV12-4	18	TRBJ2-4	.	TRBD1	TGTGCCAGCAGTTCCGACAGGGGGCAAGGCTTAGCCAAAAACATTCAGTACTTC	CASSSDRGQGLAKNIQYF
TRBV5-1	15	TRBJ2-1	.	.	TGCGCCAGCAGCACCTCAGGGGTCCCATTAAATGAGCAGTTCTTC	CASSTSGVPLNEQFF
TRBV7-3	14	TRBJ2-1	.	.	TGTGCCAGCAGCTTGAGGCAGGGTAGTTATGAGCAGTTCTTC	CASSLRQGSYEQFF